Listed below are T cell receptor beta chains from one sample, sequenced in a study of cytomegalovirus exposure and HLA in healthy donors. Using immunoSEQ multiplex PCR, the repertoire was profiled, and TCRdb retains in-frame clones only, with some absent. The sample lists 210,000 or so clones; approximately 82% were seen once. Sequences were obtained from PBMCs. The source of these receptors is a man aged 18 to 35 in good health and CMV-seronegative. Each CDR3 is given without its conserved first and last residue.

J gene	V gene	CDR3 protein
TRBJ2-7	TRBV27	ASSSTSGLSYEQY
TRBJ1-3	TRBV12-5	ASGSGRGGNTIY
TRBJ2-4	TRBV5-4	ASKTQGEVDIQY
TRBJ2-2	TRBV5-1	ASSLESSGRAGELF
TRBJ1-2	TRBV9	ASSAQGNYGYT
TRBJ2-1	TRBV27	ASSPDLGGPYNEQF
TRBJ2-7	TRBV27	ASSPKPDRGAYEQY
TRBJ2-1	TRBV7-3	ASSFNIYNEQF
TRBJ2-7	TRBV5-1	ASSPGHYEQY
TRBJ1-2	TRBV27	ASRLGTGEYGYT
TRBJ1-2	TRBV15	ATSRDRDSGYGYT
TRBJ1-2	TRBV14	ASSQSGTFYGYT
TRBJ2-1	TRBV28	ASSPKSGRLYEQF
TRBJ2-7	TRBV6-1	ASSVGQRTYEQY
TRBJ2-7	TRBV5-4	ASSLGGAGGGYEQY
TRBJ1-2	TRBV6-5	ASSAAQAHYGYT
TRBJ2-7	TRBV2	ASIGTSGSYEQY
TRBJ2-7	TRBV29-1	SVATGQGLYEQY
TRBJ2-7	TRBV5-6	ASSLGDSVMQY
TRBJ2-7	TRBV11-2	ASSLAGAHYEQY